This T cell receptor beta chain stems from a study of neurological immune-mediated disorders. Whole-study findings and limits: HTLV-1-associated myelopathy had the most TCR clonal expansion, whereas multiple sclerosis had the least (lower than in healthy controls).

TCRdb used MiXCR to reprocess the 5' RACE reads, holding one entry per CDR3 protein. The table records some 49,000 distinct CDR3 sequences, around 13% of them present only once. This clonotype has ten or more counts. Its antigen is not identified. CDR1 is DFQATT, CDR2 SNEGSKA, per germline (reference sequence). V was pared by 6 bases and J by 6 bases, with 16 bases between. The CDR3 is 13 residues long. The time point here: longitudinal time-point 2. The chain has TRBV20-1 and TRBJ2-3, with a weak D call TRBD2 (6 bases). The source of this sequence is a male donor with HTLV-1-associated myelopathy (HAM/TSP). Sequenced sample: PBMCs. The CDR3 here is CSALGRGYDTQYF. The DNA for the CDR3 is TGCAGTGCCCTAGGACGGGGGTACGATACGCAGTATTTT.